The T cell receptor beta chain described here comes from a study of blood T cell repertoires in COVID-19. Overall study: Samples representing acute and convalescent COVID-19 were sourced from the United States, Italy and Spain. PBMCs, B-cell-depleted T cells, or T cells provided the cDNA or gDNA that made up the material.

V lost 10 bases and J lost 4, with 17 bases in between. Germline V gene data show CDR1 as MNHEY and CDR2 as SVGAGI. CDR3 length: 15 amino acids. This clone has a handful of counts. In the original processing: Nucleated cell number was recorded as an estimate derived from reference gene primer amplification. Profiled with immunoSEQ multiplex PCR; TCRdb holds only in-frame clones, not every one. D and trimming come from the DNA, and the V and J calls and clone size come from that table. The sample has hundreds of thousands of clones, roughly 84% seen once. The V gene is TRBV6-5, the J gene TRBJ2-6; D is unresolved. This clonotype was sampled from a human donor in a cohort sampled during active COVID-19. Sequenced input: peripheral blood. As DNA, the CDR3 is TGTGCCATAACCGATCAGGCGTCCGGGGCCAACGTCCTGACTTTC. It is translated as CAITDQASGANVLTF.